This T cell receptor (beta chain) was documented in a study of blood T cell repertoires in COVID-19. Those who participated ranged in age from roughly 18 to 89 years and resided in 20 to 25 US areas. Participants' reported clinical history set cohort assignment. V dropped 0 bases and J dropped 2 bases, with 8 bases sitting between them. The CDR3 has 15 residues. Per the germline V gene, CDR1 is LGHDT and CDR2 is YNNKEL (reference sequence). Original methodology: How many nucleated cells were present was estimated from reference gene primer amplification. TCRdb keeps only in-frame clones here, not all; method: immunoSEQ multiplex PCR. The V and J calls and clone size were taken over from that table, and D and trimming were inferred from the DNA. The sample yields a few hundred thousand clones, around 83% seen once.

The receptor was derived from a woman aged 45 to 65 who had recovered from COVID-19. The chain combines TRBV3-1 (or the pseudogene TRBV3-2) with TRBJ1-5, with D maybe TRBD1 (6 bases). The sequenced sample was PBMCs or T cells enriched from blood (not recorded which). The CDR3 sequence: CASSQDSGGNQPQHF. For the CDR3, the DNA is TGTGCCAGCAGCCAAGATTCAGGGGGCAATCAGCCCCAGCATTTT.